This T cell receptor beta chain comes out of a study of CD8 T cells in Susac syndrome. After extraction with the RNeasy kit, about 0.45 to 1 ug of the RNA was reverse transcribed using random hexamers. TCRdb reanalysed the immunoSEQ multiplex PCR reads using MiXCR and keeps one entry per CDR3 protein. The table records roughly 110,000 distinct CDR3 sequences, roughly 94% of them present only once. The CDR3 runs 15 residues. Germline-derived CDR1 and CDR2 are PRHDT and FYEKMQ (reference sequence). Trimming took off 3 bases at V and 6 bases at J, with 16 bases between the two ends. This rearrangement joins TRBV13 to TRBJ2-3, with a weak D call TRBD1 (6 bases). The sequence derives from a human donor with Susac syndrome. The sample taken for sequencing was CD8+ T cells from PBMCs. In DNA form, the CDR3 reads TGTGCCAGCAGCTTGGTAACAGGGCCCCTGGATACGCAGTATTTT. This gives the protein CASSLVTGPLDTQYF.